These 32 T cell receptor beta chains share one sample of origin, sequenced in a study of T cells in Graves' hyperthyroidism and ophthalmopathy. TCR beta CDR3 regions were amplified from RNA transcripts. Initially, a first-round RT-PCR of the TCR CDR3 employed the HTBI primer set. TCRdb ran MiXCR on the multiplex PCR reads and lists one entry per CDR3 protein. The repertoire holds around 600,000 distinct CDR3 sequences, with approximately 15% as singletons. Sequenced input: blood. These receptors were obtained from a woman younger than 35 with Graves' ophthalmopathy.

This clonotype was seen ten or more times. This chain connects TRBV7-8 to TRBJ2-3; 14 bases line up with TRBD2. The V gene end was trimmed by 4 bases and the J gene end by 5 bases; junction bases not matched to a gene: 8. The CDR3 is 17 residues long. CDR1 and CDR2 (germline): SGHVS, FQNEAQ. Here the CDR3 reads CASSSPGGLAGVDTQYF. The CDR3 nucleotides are TGTGCCAGCAGCTCACCCGGGGGACTAGCGGGAGTAGATACGCAGTATTTT.

This clonotype appeared many times. This sequence joins TRBV24-1 and TRBJ1-4; perhaps TRBD1 as D (6 bases). CDR1 is KGHDR, CDR2 SFDVKD, per germline. The CDR3 extends over 14 amino acids. V dropped 4 bases and J dropped 10 bases, with 15 bases sitting between them. CDR3 protein: CATSENRDIRKLFF. Written as DNA, the CDR3 is TGTGCCACCAGTGAGAACAGGGATATAAGAAAACTGTTTTTT.

Ten or more counts support this clonotype. The V gene is TRBV9, the J gene TRBJ2-3; 8 bases match TRBD2. V shed 3 bases and J 1 base; nucleotides not matched to a gene: 4. The CDR3 consists of 15 residues. Germline assignment: CDR1 SGDLS and CDR2 YYNGEE. This CDR3 is CASSAREDGTDTQYF. The CDR3 DNA reads as TGTGCCAGCAGCGCGCGGGAGGACGGCACAGATACGCAGTATTTT.

This clonotype was seen many times. The chain combines TRBV11-3 with TRBJ2-3; D is perhaps TRBD2 (5 bases). This CDR3 spans 15 amino acids. Germline V CDR1 and CDR2: SGHNT, YENEEA. Trimming removed 8 bases at V and 0 bases at J, with 15 bases between. The CDR3 region has the DNA TGTGCCAGCGGAGGCGGCGCCCAAAGCACAGATACGCAGTATTTT. It yields the protein CASGGGAQSTDTQYF.

This clonotype was detected many times. The V gene is TRBV28, the J gene TRBJ1-6; 9 bases match TRBD1. This CDR3 spans 13 amino acids. Germline-derived CDR1 and CDR2 are MDHEN and SYDVKM. Losses at the gene ends were 9 bases for V and 7 bases for J; bases not matched to a gene: 4. CDR3 DNA: TGTGCCAGTGGGACAGGGCACAATTCACCCCTCCACTTT. Its translation: CASGTGHNSPLHF.

This clonotype was seen only a few times. The chain couples TRBV9 to TRBJ2-7, with 7 nucleotides matching TRBD2. With V trimmed by 0 bases and J by 5 bases, 5 bases remained unmatched. This CDR3 contains 14 residues. The germline V gene has CDR1 SGDLS and CDR2 YYNGEE. CDR3 bases: TGTGCCAGCAGCGTAGGGGGGGGTGGCAACGAGCAGTACTTC. Its translation is CASSVGGGGNEQYF.

Many counts were recorded for this clonotype. V is TRBV6-5 and J is TRBJ2-3, with D unclear. CDR1 MNHEY and CDR2 SVGAGI come from the germline V gene. The CDR3 consists of 16 residues. V was shortened by 0 bases and J by 2 bases, with 12 bases between the two germline ends. The CDR3 loop reads CASSYSMASSTDTQYF. As DNA, the CDR3 is TGTGCCAGCAGTTACTCGATGGCGAGTTCCACAGATACGCAGTATTTT.

This clonotype has ten or more counts. The chain links TRBV7-2 to TRBJ1-1, with D tentatively TRBD1 (5 bases). This CDR3 comprises 14 residues. Per germline, CDR1 SGHTA and CDR2 FQGNSA. V was cut by 2 bases and J by 1 base, with 8 bases left in between. CDR3 residues: CASSLSQGNTEAFF. The CDR3 nucleotides read TGTGCCAGCAGCTTATCCCAGGGGAACACTGAAGCTTTCTTT. Complete variable domain (other parts from reference TRBV7-2 and TRBJ1-1): GAGVSQSPSNKVTEKGKDVELRCDPISGHTALYWYRQSLGQGLEFLIYFQGNSAPDKSGLPSDRFSAERTGGSVSTLTIQRTQQEDSAVYLCASSLSQGNTEAFFGQGTRLTVV.

The chain combines TRBV9 with TRBJ2-1; tentatively, D is TRBD1 or TRBD2 (6 bases each). The CDR3 is 15 amino acids. Trimming stripped 0 bases from V and 4 bases from J, with 11 bases between. CDR1 is SGDLS and CDR2 is YYNGEE in the germline V gene. The CDR3 region is CASSVGGAQYNEQFF. The CDR3 DNA follows: TGTGCCAGCAGCGTAGGGGGGGCCCAATACAATGAGCAGTTCTTC. Full variable domain (missing parts from reference TRBV9 and TRBJ2-1): DSGVTQTPKHLITATGQRVTLRCSPRSGDLSVYWYQQSLDQGLQFLIQYYNGEERAKGNILERFSAQQFPDLHSELNLSSLELGDSALYFCASSVGGAQYNEQFFGPGTRLTVL.

Concerning this clonotype itself: This may come from a read error, since a much larger clone is one base off. V usage is TRBV11-3 and J usage is TRBJ2-7; D may be TRBD1 (6 bases). The J call may be in error: the DNA end matches TRBJ2-1 better. The CDR3 contains 15 residues. CDR1 and CDR2 from the germline V gene are SGHNT and YENEEA. CDR3 sequence: CASRKYQQGSYEQFF. CDR3 DNA: TGTGCCAGCAGAAAGTACCAACAGGGATCCTACGAGCAGTTCTTC.

The chain couples TRBV7-6 to TRBJ2-1; 9 nucleotides match TRBD2. This CDR3 is built from 14 residues. Germline CDR1 and CDR2: SGHVS and FNYEAQ. J was trimmed by 3 bases and V by 9 bases; bases with no gene match: 6. CDR3 amino acids: CARWREGRYNEQFF. The CDR3 DNA is TGTGCCAGATGGCGGGAGGGCCGCTACAATGAGCAGTTCTTC.

Remarks on this clonotype: The CDR3 end shows no conserved phenylalanine or tryptophan, and so a read error is likely. The rearrangement links TRBV19 to TRBJ1-1; 7 bases align to TRBD1. This CDR3 spans 16 amino acids. Trimming took 0 bases from V and 0 from J; bases not matched to a gene: 4. Germline V gives CDR1 LNHDA, CDR2 SQIVND (reference sequence). The CDR3 nucleotides are TGTGCCAGTAGTATAGATATGACAGGGATGAACACTGAAGCTTTCCTT. Translation gives CASSIDMTGMNTEAFL.

This clonotype occurred many times. The genes are TRBV6-2 or TRBV6-3 and TRBJ2-1, with D hard to call. This CDR3 region has 12 residues. Deletions cut 2 bases from V and 7 bases from J, with 6 bases between. Germline V gives CDR1 MNHEY, CDR2 SVGEGT. The chain's CDR3 is CASSYVGNEQFF. The CDR3 DNA reads as TGTGCCAGCAGTTACGTGGGGAATGAGCAGTTCTTC.

This clonotype occurred many times. The V call is TRBV30, the J call TRBJ1-6; D remains ambiguous. Germline V CDR1 and CDR2: GTSNPN, SVGIG (reference sequence). The V and J ends lost 5 bases and 10 bases respectively, with 15 bases between them. The CDR3 is 13 residues long. The CDR3: CAWSAWGSSPLHF. CDR3 bases: TGTGCCTGGTCGGCGTGGGGAAGCTCACCCCTCCACTTT.

The table lists this clonotype with many counts. The chain recombines TRBV2 with TRBJ2-2; D gene uncertain. The CDR3 is 15 residues long. Germline V gene sequence: CDR1 SNHLY, CDR2 FYNNEI. The V end lost 4 bases, the J end lost 0 bases, and 9 bases lay between the germline ends. For the CDR3, the DNA is TGTGCCAGCAGTGGGGCGGACCCGAACACCGGGGAGCTGTTTTTT. Translating it yields CASSGADPNTGELFF.

This clonotype was found many times. CDR3 loop: CASSGGRGLGGYTF. The CDR3 region has the DNA TGTGCCAGCAGTGGCGGCAGGGGCCTGGGTGGCTACACCTTC. The chain combines TRBV2 with TRBJ1-2; possibly TRBD1 for D (6 bases). CDR1 SNHLY and CDR2 FYNNEI come from the germline V gene. The CDR3 sequence is 14 residues long. V lost 4 bases, J lost 7 bases, and 16 bases lay in between. Together with reference TRBV2 and TRBJ1-2, the CDR3 gives the full variable domain: EPEVTQTPSHQVTQMGQEVILRCVPISNHLYFYWYRQILGQKVEFLVSFYNNEISEKSEIFDDQFSVERPDGSNFTLKIRSTKLEDSAMYFCASSGGRGLGGYTFGSGTRLTVV.

The chain employs TRBV6-1 and TRBJ2-1; 7 bases fit TRBD2. With V trimmed by 6 bases and J by 7 bases, 12 bases remained unmatched. The germline gives CDR1 MNHNS, CDR2 SASEGT. The CDR3 is 15 residues long. CDR3 DNA sequence: TGTGCCAGCAGCCACGGGAGGACAAAGGCGAATGAGCAGTTCTTC. Translation gives CASSHGRTKANEQFF.

This clonotype was seen at least ten times. V usage is TRBV7-8 and J usage is TRBJ1-5; no reliable D call. Germline V gives CDR1 SGHVS, CDR2 FQNEAQ. CDR3 length: 13 residues. Between the trimmed V and J ends, which lost 3 bases and 3 bases, there was a span of 6 bases. The CDR3 spells CASSFLDNQPQHF. The DNA for the CDR3 is TGTGCCAGCAGCTTTTTAGACAATCAGCCCCAGCATTTT.

This clonotype turned up a few times. The V gene is TRBV7-8, the J gene TRBJ2-7; 14 nucleotides align to TRBD2. With V trimmed by 5 bases and J by 9 bases, 9 bases remained unmatched. The CDR3 extends over 15 amino acids. Per the germline V gene, CDR1 is SGHVS and CDR2 is FQNEAQ. The CDR3 sequence is CASSQPGLAGEGQYF. CDR3 DNA sequence: TGTGCCAGCAGCCAACCGGGACTAGCGGGAGAAGGGCAGTACTTC.

The chain has TRBV30 and TRBJ1-5; 12 positions match TRBD1. Per germline, CDR1 GTSNPN and CDR2 SVGIG (reference sequence). The CDR3 contains 20 residues. Trimming cost V 0 bases and J 0 bases; bases outside gene matches: 12. The CDR3 region is CAWSVGGTGGTLYSNQPQHF. DNA of the CDR3: TGTGCCTGGAGTGTAGGGGGGACAGGGGGCACCCTTTATAGCAATCAGCCCCAGCATTTT.

This clonotype was seen ten or more times. J is TRBJ2-3 and V is TRBV5-1; no definite D call. V was trimmed by 4 bases and J by 2 bases, leaving 11 bases between them. Germline V lookup: CDR1 SGHRS, CDR2 YFSETQ. CDR3 length: 14 amino acids. CDR3 protein: CASSIGSNTDTQYF. The CDR3 coding sequence is TGCGCCAGCAGCATCGGGTCTAACACAGATACGCAGTATTTT.

This clonotype turned up a few times. The J gene is TRBJ2-4, the V gene TRBV29-1, with TRBD1 matching 7 bases. The CDR3 is made up of 14 amino acids. Germline V lookup: CDR1 SQVTM, CDR2 ANQGSEA. The J segment lost 4 bases and the V segment lost 3 bases, leaving 6 bases of the junction unmatched. The CDR3 nucleotides read TGCAGCGTTGATCGGGCCAGGGGGAAAAACATTCAGTACTTC. It specifies CSVDRARGKNIQYF.

This clonotype has at least ten counts. The chain combines TRBV28 with TRBJ2-3; tentatively, D is TRBD2 (7 bases). Germline CDR1 MDHEN, CDR2 SYDVKM. The V end lost 7 bases, the J end lost 2 bases, and 25 bases lay between the germline ends. The CDR3 consists of 18 residues. This CDR3 is CASTNWGGPGPTTDTQYF. The CDR3, as DNA: TGTGCCAGCACTAATTGGGGGGGGCCAGGGCCCACCACAGATACGCAGTATTTT.

The V gene is TRBV24-1, the J gene TRBJ1-1, with TRBD1 as a possible D gene (6 bases). Germline CDR1 KGHDR, CDR2 SFDVKD. The V gene lost 10 bases and the J gene lost 1 base, with 24 bases spanning the gap. The CDR3 spans 17 residues. The CDR3 is CATSSGQRGLGNTEAFF. DNA of the CDR3: TGTGCCACAAGCAGCGGACAGAGGGGATTGGGGAACACTGAAGCTTTCTTT.

The gene calls are TRBV5-8 and TRBJ1-6, with D tentatively TRBD1 (5 bases). The CDR3 has 18 residues. Germline assignment: CDR1 SGHTS and CDR2 YDEGEE. The V end was cut by 0 bases, the J end by 4 bases, with 17 bases between. The CDR3: CASSLEAGLGPYNSPLHF. The DNA of the CDR3 is TGTGCCAGCAGCTTGGAGGCGGGTTTGGGGCCTTATAATTCACCCCTCCACTTT.

This clonotype appeared many times. The genes are TRBV30 and TRBJ2-1; 9 bases align to TRBD2. The length of the CDR3 is 14 residues. V shed 0 bases, J shed 9 bases, and the junction held 6 bases outside the gene matches. CDR1 and CDR2 from the germline V gene are GTSNPN and SVGIG (reference sequence). The CDR3 nucleotides read TGTGCCTGGAGTGTAAGACTAGCGGAGGGTGAGCAGTTCTTC. Translation gives CAWSVRLAEGEQFF.

There are many counts of this clonotype. The gene calls are TRBV6-5 and TRBJ1-6, with a possible D match to TRBD1 (5 bases). V was shortened by 2 bases and J by 5 bases, with 13 bases between the two germline ends. Germline values: CDR1 MNHEY, CDR2 SVGAGI. This CDR3 spans 16 amino acids. Here the CDR3 DNA reads TGTGCCAGCAGTTACACCTGGGACGAGGATAATTCACCCCTCCACTTT. Translating it yields CASSYTWDEDNSPLHF.

V usage is TRBV12-3 or TRBV12-4 and J usage is TRBJ2-7; D unresolved. This CDR3 has 12 amino acids. The V and J ends lost 6 bases and 5 bases respectively, with 11 bases between them. This CDR3 is CASSALAHEQYF. CDR3 bases: TGTGCCAGCAGCGCCCTGGCCCACGAGCAGTACTTC.

This clonotype was recorded a few times. The V and J genes are TRBV10-3 and TRBJ2-7; 11 bases are a match to TRBD2. The CDR3 loop spans 14 amino acids. The J segment lost 5 bases and the V segment lost 2 bases, leaving 2 bases of the junction unmatched. Germline loops: CDR1 ENHRY, CDR2 SYGVKD. Here the CDR3 DNA reads TGTGCCATCAGTGAGCCGGGACTAGCGGACGAGCAGTACTTC. Translating it yields CAISEPGLADEQYF.

At least ten counts were recorded for this clonotype. The chain combines TRBV6-2 or TRBV6-3 with TRBJ2-7; no clear D gene. The germline V gene has CDR1 MNHEY and CDR2 SVGEGT. Trimming took 2 bases from V and 0 from J, leaving 8 bases between them. This CDR3 contains 14 residues. CDR3 sequence: CASSYQAGSYEQYF. The DNA for the CDR3 is TGTGCCAGCAGTTACCAGGCCGGCTCCTACGAGCAGTACTTC.

Ten or more counts support this clonotype. The rearrangement links TRBV29-1 to TRBJ1-1; D is possibly TRBD1 (6 bases). Trimming pared 6 bases from V and 5 bases from J, leaving 16 bases between. The CDR3 has 13 residues. The V gene's germline CDR1 is SQVTM and CDR2 ANQGSEA. CDR3 sequence: CSVVQGDETEAFF. CDR3 in DNA: TGCAGCGTAGTACAGGGAGACGAGACTGAAGCTTTCTTT.

This clonotype has at least ten counts. The chain uses TRBV2 and TRBJ1-1; perhaps TRBD1 as D (6 bases). Germline V gene sequence: CDR1 SNHLY, CDR2 FYNNEI. The CDR3 is 14 residues long. V lost 2 bases, J lost 10 bases, and 17 bases lay in between. CDR3 protein: CASSERFEGGRAFF. CDR3 DNA sequence: TGTGCCAGCAGTGAAAGGTTTGAAGGGGGTCGAGCTTTCTTT.